Detailed here is one T cell receptor (beta chain). Its antigen is undetermined. The data derive from a study of shared clonotypes between healthy human individuals. Study at large: Every donor yielded three CD4 naive, three CD4 memory, two CD8 naive and one CD8 memory plate. Study-level results: Estimated richness was generally greater in naive than memory subsets.

Libraries were prepared by immunoSEQ multiplex PCR; TCRdb keeps only in-frame clonotypes and omits some of them. Among 500,000 or so clones listed, more than 95% were seen once. There are 16 residues in the CDR3. The germline V and J ends were trimmed by 5 bases and 0 bases, with 11 bases remaining between them. Germline V gene sequence: CDR1 MDHEN, CDR2 SYDVKM. The V and J genes are TRBV28 and TRBJ1-6; D ambiguous. Source material: naive CD4+ T cells sorted from blood. Subset of the sample: CD45RA+ positively selected. The source is a woman younger than 45 in good health. In DNA, the CDR3 is TGTGCCAGCAGTAACCCAGTGAGCTCCTATAATTCACCCCTCCACTTT. Amino acid sequence: CASSNPVSSYNSPLHF.